The clone carrying this T cell receptor (beta chain) came up once. Clones were sequenced by immunoSEQ multiplex PCR, and TCRdb holds only the in-frame ones, with some missing. The top ten clones hold about 6.5% of a sample with approximately 150,000 clones, more than 75% of them seen once. The data were obtained in a study of blood T cell repertoires in COVID-19. At the level of the study: Researchers got acute and convalescent COVID-19 samples from the United States, Italy and Spain.

The sample taken for sequencing was peripheral blood. The source of this sequence is a man at least 80 years old with acute or convalescent COVID-19.

The CDR3 DNA is TGTGCCAGCAGCTTTTCGTTGATGGCCACTGAAGCTTTCTTT. This gives the protein CASSFSLMATEAFF. The rearrangement links TRBV11-2 to TRBJ1-1, with D unclear. The CDR3 length is 14 residues. From germline, CDR1 is SGHAT and CDR2 FQNNGV. The ends were cut back, 3 bases at V and 4 bases at J, with 12 bases in the middle.